The TCR beta chain described here comes from a study of human T cells and chemical hapten exposure. Study-wide background: Across samples, TCR yields varied, mostly owing to small differences in pooled library volumes.

TCRdb called the RACE reads again in MiXCR, with one record for every CDR3 protein. Among 130,000 or so distinct CDR3 sequences listed, about 8.2% were seen once. The time point: healthy volunteer bleed at 2 weeks. Total RNA was isolated from unfractionated whole blood. Germline lookup yields CDR1 MNHEY and CDR2 SVGEGT. V dropped 6 bases and J dropped 5; count of bases not matched to a gene: 8. The CDR3 is made up of 14 amino acids. The specimen was whole blood. This receptor was taken from a male donor in good health. Some clones in this sample may be carry-over from other donors' samples. The V gene is TRBV6-2 or TRBV6-3, the J gene TRBJ2-7; 9 bases agree with TRBD1. This CDR3 is CASSSNRGLNEQYF. CDR3 DNA: TGTGCCAGCAGCTCGAACAGGGGGCTCAACGAGCAGTACTTC.